The rows below give T cell receptor beta chains drawn from one sample of a study of long-term antiretroviral therapy in people with HIV. This table comes from immunoSEQ multiplex PCR, and its TCRdb copy is limited to in-frame clones, with some not included. Of approximately 17,000 clones in the sample, approximately 73% were seen once. Specimen: unsorted PBMCs, collected around 2.4 years before starting antiretroviral therapy. The receptor source for this set is a woman aged 50 to 65 with HIV. CDR3s include the opening cysteine and the closing phenylalanine or tryptophan. A D gene is named only where the DNA matches it firmly. Size values are once, few and many counts, or a class for expanded clones, and some rows have none.

d_gene,abundance,v_gene,j_gene,CDR3aa,CDR3nt
NA,NA,TRBV23-1,TRBJ2-6,CASSPRKGTGLWSGANVLTF,TGCGCCAGCAGCCCCCGGAAGGGAACAGGTCTTTGGTCTGGGGCCAACGTCCTGACTTTC
NA,NA,TRBV21-1,TRBJ2-3,CASGLRTDSTDTQYF,TGTGCCAGCGGACTCCGTACAGATAGCACAGATACGCAGTATTTT
NA,NA,TRBV27,TRBJ2-7,CASSRPYEQYF,TGTGCCAGCAGCCGCCCCTACGAGCAGTACTTC
NA,NA,TRBV19,TRBJ2-1,CASSQGRGAYNEQFF,TGTGCCAGCTCCCAAGGGCGGGGTGCGTACAATGAGCAGTTCTTC
NA,NA,TRBV7-2,TRBJ2-7,CASSWESIGEQYF,TGTGCCAGCAGCTGGGAGAGTATAGGGGAGCAGTACTTC
TRBD1,NA,TRBV7-3,TRBJ1-2,CASSLFWDRGTKIYGYTF,TGTGCCAGCAGCTTATTTTGGGACAGGGGCACTAAAATCTATGGCTACACCTTC
NA,NA,TRBV2,TRBJ2-3,CASRRVADTQYF,TGTGCCAGCCGGAGGGTCGCAGATACGCAGTATTTT
TRBD2,NA,TRBV30,TRBJ2-3,CAWSRERTSGGKDTQYF,TGTGCCTGGAGTCGAGAACGGACTAGCGGGGGAAAAGATACGCAGTATTTT
NA,once,TRBV11-2,TRBJ2-1,CASSRSSYNEQFF,TGTGCCAGCAGCCGTAGCTCCTACAATGAGCAGTTCTTC
TRBD1,NA,TRBV7-2,TRBJ1-5,CASSLAVGQGSNQPQHF,TGTGCCAGCAGCTTAGCGGTGGGACAGGGAAGCAATCAGCCCCAGCATTTT